Given below is one TCR beta chain in context. After removal of 1 base from V and 5 bases from J, the junction contained 14 bases not matched to a gene. Germline CDR1 and CDR2: SGHTA and FQGNSA. The CDR3 runs 19 residues. Separate cDNA molecules each had unique molecular identifiers attached to them. From the 5' RACE reads, TCRdb called clonotypes with MiXCR, one entry per CDR3 protein. The sample includes tens of thousands of distinct CDR3 sequences, about 6% of them seen just once. The data were obtained in a study of early T cells in non-severe SARS-CoV-2 infection. The receptor's source is an adult who was a healthcare worker with PCR-confirmed SARS-CoV-2 infection or an uninfected control (not recorded which). Sample: whole blood, taken at baseline. The rearrangement joins TRBV7-2 to TRBJ2-5; 12 bases fit TRBD2. The CDR3 DNA reads as TGTGCCAGCAGCTTAGATTTTGTGAAGACTAGCGGGAGAGGGGAGACCCAGTACTTC. Translating it yields CASSLDFVKTSGRGETQYF.